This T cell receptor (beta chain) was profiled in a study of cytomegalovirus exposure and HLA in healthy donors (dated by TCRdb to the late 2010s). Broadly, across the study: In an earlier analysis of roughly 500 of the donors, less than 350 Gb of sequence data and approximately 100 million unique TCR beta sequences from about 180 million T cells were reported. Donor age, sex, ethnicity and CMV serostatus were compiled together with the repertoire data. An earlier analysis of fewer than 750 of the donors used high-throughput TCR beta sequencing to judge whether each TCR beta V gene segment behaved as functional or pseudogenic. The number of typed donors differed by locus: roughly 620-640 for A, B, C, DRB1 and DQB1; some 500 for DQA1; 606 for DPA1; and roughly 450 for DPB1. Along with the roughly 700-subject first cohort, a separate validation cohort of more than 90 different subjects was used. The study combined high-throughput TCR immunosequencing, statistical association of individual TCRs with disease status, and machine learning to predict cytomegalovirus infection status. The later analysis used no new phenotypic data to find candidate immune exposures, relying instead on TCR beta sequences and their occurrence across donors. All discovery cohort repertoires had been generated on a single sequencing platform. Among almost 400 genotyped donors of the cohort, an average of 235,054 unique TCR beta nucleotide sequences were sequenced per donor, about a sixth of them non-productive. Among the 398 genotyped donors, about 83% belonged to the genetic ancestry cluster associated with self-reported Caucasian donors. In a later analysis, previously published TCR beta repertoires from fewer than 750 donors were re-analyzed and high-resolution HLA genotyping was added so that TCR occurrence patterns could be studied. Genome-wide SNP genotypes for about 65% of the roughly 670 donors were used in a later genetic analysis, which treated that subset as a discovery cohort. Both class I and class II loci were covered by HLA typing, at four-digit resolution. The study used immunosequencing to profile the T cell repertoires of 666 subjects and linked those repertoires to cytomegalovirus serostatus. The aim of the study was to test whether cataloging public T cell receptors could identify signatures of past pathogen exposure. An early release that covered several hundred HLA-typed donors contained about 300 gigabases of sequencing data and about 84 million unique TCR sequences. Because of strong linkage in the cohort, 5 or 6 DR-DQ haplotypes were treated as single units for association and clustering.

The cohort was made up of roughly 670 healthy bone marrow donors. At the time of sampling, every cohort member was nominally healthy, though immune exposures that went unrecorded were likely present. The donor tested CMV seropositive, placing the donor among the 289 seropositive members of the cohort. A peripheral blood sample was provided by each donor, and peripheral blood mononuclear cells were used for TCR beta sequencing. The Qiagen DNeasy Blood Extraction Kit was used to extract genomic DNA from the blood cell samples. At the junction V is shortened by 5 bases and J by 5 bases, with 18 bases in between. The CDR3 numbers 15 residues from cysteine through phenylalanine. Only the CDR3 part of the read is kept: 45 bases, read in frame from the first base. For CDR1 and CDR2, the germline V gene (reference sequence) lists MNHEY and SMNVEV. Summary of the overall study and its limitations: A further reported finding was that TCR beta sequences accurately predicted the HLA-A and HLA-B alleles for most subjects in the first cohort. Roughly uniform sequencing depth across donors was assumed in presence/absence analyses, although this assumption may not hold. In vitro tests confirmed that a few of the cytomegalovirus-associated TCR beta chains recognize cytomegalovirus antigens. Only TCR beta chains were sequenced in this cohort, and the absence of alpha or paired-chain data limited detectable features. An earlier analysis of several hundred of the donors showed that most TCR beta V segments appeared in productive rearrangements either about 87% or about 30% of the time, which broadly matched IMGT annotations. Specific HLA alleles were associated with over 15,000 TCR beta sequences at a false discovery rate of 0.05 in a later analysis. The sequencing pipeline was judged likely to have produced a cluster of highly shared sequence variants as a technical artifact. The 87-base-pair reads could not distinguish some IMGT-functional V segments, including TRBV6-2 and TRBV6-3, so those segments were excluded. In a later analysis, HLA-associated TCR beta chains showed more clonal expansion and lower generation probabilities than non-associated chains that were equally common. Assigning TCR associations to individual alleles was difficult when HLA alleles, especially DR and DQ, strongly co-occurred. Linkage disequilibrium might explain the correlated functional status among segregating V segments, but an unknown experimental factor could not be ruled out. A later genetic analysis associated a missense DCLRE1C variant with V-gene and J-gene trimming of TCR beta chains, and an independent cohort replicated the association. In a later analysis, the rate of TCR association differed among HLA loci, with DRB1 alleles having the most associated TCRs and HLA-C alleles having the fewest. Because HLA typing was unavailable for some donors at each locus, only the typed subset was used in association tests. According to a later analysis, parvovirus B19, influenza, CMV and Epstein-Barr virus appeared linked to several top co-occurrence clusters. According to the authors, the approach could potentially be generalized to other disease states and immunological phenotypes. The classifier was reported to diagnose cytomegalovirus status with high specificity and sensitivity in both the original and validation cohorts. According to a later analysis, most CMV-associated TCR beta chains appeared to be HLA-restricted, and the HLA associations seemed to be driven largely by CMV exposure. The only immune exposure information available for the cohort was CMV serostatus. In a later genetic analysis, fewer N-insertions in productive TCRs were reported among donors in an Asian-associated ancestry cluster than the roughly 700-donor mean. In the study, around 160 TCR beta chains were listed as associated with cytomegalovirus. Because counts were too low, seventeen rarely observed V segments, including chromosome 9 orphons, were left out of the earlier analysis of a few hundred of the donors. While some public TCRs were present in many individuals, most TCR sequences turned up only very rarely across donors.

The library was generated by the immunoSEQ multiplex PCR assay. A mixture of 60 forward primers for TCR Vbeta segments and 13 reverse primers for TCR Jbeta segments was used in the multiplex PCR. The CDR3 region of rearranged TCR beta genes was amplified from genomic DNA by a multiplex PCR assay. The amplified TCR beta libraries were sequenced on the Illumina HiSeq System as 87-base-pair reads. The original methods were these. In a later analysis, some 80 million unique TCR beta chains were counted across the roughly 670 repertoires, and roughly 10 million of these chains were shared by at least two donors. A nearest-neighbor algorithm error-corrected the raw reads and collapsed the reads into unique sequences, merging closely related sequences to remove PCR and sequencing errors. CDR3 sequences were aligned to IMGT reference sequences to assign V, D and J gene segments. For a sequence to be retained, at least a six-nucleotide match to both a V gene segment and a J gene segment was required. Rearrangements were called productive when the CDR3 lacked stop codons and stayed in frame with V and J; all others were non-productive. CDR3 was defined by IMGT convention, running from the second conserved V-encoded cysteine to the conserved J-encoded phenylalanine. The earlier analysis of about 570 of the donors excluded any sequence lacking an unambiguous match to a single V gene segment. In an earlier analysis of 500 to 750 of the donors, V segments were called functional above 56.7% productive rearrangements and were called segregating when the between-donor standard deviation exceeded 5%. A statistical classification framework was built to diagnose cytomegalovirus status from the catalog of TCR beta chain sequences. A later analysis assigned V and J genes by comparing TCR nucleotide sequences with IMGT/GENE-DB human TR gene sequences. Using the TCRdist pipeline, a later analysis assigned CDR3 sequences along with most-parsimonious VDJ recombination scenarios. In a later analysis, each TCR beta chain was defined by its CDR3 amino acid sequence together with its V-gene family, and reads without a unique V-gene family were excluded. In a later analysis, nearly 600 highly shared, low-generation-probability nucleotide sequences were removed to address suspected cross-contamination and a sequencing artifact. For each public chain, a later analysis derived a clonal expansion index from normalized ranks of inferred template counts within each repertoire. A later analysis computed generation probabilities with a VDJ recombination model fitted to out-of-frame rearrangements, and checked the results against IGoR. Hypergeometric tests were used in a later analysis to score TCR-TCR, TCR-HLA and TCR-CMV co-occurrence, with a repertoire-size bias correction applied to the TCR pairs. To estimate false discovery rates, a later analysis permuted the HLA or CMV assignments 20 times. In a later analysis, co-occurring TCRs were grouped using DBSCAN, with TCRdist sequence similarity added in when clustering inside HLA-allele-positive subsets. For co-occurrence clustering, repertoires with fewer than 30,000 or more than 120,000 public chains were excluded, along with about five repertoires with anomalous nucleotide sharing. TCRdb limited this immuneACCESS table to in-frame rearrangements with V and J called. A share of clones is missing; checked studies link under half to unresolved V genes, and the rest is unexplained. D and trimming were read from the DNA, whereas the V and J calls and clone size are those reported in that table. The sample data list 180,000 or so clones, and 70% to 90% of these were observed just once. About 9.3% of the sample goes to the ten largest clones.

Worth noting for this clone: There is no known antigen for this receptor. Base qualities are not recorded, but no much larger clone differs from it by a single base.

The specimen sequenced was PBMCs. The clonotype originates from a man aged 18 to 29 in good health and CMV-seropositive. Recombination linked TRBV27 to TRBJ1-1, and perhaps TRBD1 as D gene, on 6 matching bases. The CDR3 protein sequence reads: CASSGLGRGKTEAFF. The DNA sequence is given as TGTGCCAGCAGTGGCCTCGGGAGGGGGAAGACTGAAGCTTTCTTT.